These T cell receptor beta chains were read from a single sample in a study of relationships among human T cell subsets. TCRdb called the multiplex PCR reads again in MiXCR, with one record for every CDR3 protein. The sample lists more than 13,000 distinct CDR3 sequences; over 45% were seen once. The sequenced material came from Tregs sorted from blood. The receptors derive from a man aged 40-49 years in good health. Both conserved end residues are part of each CDR3. A D gene is named only where the DNA matches it firmly.

v_gene	d_gene	CDR3aa
TRBV11-2	TRBD2	CASTPGGLGTDTQYF
TRBV12-3/TRBV12-4	-	CASSFRTRTYEQYF
TRBV10-3	-	CAISESILVTDTQYF
TRBV20-1	-	CSARDPGSNNEQFF
TRBV6-4	-	CATCYGTGELFF
TRBV29-1	-	CSVAQVNYGYTF
TRBV11-1	TRBD1	CASSETGDRTDTQYF
TRBV4-1	-	CASRPTGQETQYF
TRBV19	-	CASSIGSSGRANSPLHF
TRBV5-1	TRBD1	CASSLVGTGAQETQYF
TRBV15	TRBD1	CATSSLSRGGYTF
TRBV6-5	TRBD1	CASSKEGQGSSRNYGYTF
TRBV28	TRBD2	CASNPGRGIPNEQFF
TRBV4-1	-	CASSQDEGITEAFF
TRBV28	-	CASSTMGGYTF
TRBV11-3	-	CASSRHGGDTGELFF
TRBV28	TRBD2	CASSLASGSGAKNIQYF
TRBV11-2	-	CASSLSGATNEKLFF